This TCR beta chain emerged from a study of control samples from healthy donors and cancer patients. The repertoire was sequenced with immunoSEQ multiplex PCR; TCRdb's copy has only in-frame clones and lacks some. The data contain about 30,000 clones, around 85% of them singletons. The germline gives CDR1 SGHDT, CDR2 YYEEEE. The CDR3 is 15 amino acids. V lost 4 bases, J lost 2 bases, and 13 bases lay in between. This TCR derives from a woman aged 60-75 years with head and neck cancer. The V and J genes are TRBV5-6 and TRBJ1-3, with D maybe TRBD1 (5 bases). Sequenced material: PBMCs. The CDR3 sequence: CASSPGLGAGNTIYF. The CDR3 nucleotides read TGTGCCAGCAGCCCCGGGTTGGGGGCTGGAAACACCATATATTTT.